The sequence of this T cell receptor beta chain was determined in a study of shared clonotypes between healthy human individuals. Study in general: Each donor contributed plates that comprised three CD4 naive, three CD4 memory, two CD8 naive and one CD8 memory. Regarding the study as a whole: Incomplete sequencing of sorted subsets was indicated by rarefaction despite large depth.

CD4+ cells yielded CD45RA+ naive and CD45RA-negative memory subsets. Only in-frame clones appear in the TCRdb table, and some are missing; sequencing was by immunoSEQ multiplex PCR. The profile shows 2 million or so clones, 95% of them singletons. Per germline, CDR1 GTSNPN and CDR2 SVGIG (reference sequence). Trimming cost V 7 bases and J 3 bases; bases outside gene matches: 8. The length of the CDR3 is 14 residues. Remarks on this clone: Its cognate antigen is unknown.

The chain joins TRBV30 to TRBJ1-5; TRBD1 matches 8 bases. The clonotype was recovered from a man between 18 and 29 years old in good health. Source material: naive CD4+ T cells sorted from blood. Sample subset: CD45RA+ positively selected. CDR3 protein: CASSDRVANQPQHF. CDR3 DNA: TGTGCCTCCTCGGACAGGGTGGCCAATCAGCCCCAGCATTTT.